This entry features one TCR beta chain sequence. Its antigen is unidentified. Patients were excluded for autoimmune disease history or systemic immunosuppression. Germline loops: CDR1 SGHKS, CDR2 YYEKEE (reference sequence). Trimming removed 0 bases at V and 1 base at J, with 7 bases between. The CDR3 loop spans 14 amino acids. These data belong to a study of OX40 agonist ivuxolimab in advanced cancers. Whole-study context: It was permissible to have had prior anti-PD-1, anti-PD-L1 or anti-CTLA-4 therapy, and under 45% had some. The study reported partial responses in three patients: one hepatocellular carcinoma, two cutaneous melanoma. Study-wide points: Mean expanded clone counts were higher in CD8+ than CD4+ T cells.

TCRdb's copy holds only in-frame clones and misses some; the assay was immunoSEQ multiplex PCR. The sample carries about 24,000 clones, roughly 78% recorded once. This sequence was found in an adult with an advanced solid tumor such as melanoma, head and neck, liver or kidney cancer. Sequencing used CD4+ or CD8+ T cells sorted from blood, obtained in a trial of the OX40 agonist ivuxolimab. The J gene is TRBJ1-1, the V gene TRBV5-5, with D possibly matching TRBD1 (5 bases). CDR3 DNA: TGTGCCAGCAGCTTGGCCGGGGGGAACACTGAAGCTTTCTTT. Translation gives CASSLAGGNTEAFF. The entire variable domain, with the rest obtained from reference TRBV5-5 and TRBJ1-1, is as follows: DAGVTQSPTHLIKTRGQQVTLRCSPISGHKSVSWYQQVLGQGPQFIFQYYEKEERGRGNFPDRFSARQFPNYSSELNVNALLLGDSALYLCASSLAGGNTEAFFGQGTRLTVV.